A single T cell receptor beta chain is shown here with its context. This clone was seen only a few times. Its specific antigen is unknown. No much larger clone is present one base from it, and per-base qualities are unavailable. This entry belongs to a study of cytomegalovirus exposure and HLA in healthy donors listed by TCRdb under 2017. As for the study more broadly: In an earlier analysis of approximately 640 of the donors, 276 Gb of sequence data and 117 million unique TCR beta sequences from approximately 180 million T cells were reported. The study combined high-throughput TCR immunosequencing, statistical association of individual TCRs with disease status, and machine learning to predict cytomegalovirus infection status. Typing coverage varied by locus: about 620-630 donors for A, B, C, DRB1 and DQB1; 500 to 550 for DQA1; around 610 for DPA1; more than 450 for DPB1. Four to six DR-DQ haplotypes were handled as single units for association and clustering, since linkage in the cohort was strong. The study aimed to test whether signatures of past pathogen exposure could be identified by cataloging public T cell receptors. HLA typing included class I and class II loci at four-digit resolution. Rather than using new phenotypic data, the later analysis identified candidate immune exposures from TCR beta sequences and from how often those sequences occurred across donors. All discovery cohort repertoires had been generated using a single sequencing platform. To study patterns of TCR occurrence, a later analysis re-analyzed previously published TCR beta repertoires from 650 to 750 donors and added high-resolution HLA genotyping. To decide whether each TCR beta V gene segment behaved as functional or pseudogenic, an earlier analysis of approximately 600 of the donors relied on high-throughput TCR beta sequencing. A separate validation cohort of roughly 130 different subjects was used in addition to the 666-subject first cohort. An early release covering some 640 HLA-typed donors comprised about 290 gigabases of sequencing data and 85 million or so unique TCR sequences. Donor age, sex, ethnicity and CMV serostatus were collected together with the repertoire data. A later genetic analysis used genome-wide SNP genotypes for about three fifths of the 666 donors, treating that subset as a discovery cohort. The study profiled the T cell repertoires of under 700 subjects by immunosequencing and related them to cytomegalovirus serostatus. Among about 360 genotyped donors of the cohort, an average of about 240,000 unique TCR beta nucleotide sequences were sequenced per donor, roughly a sixth of them non-productive. Of the 350 to 450 genotyped donors, 65% to 90% were placed in the genetic ancestry cluster associated with self-reported Caucasian donors.

Preparation of the library involved the immunoSEQ multiplex PCR assay. For the multiplex PCR, a mixture combining 60 forward primers for TCR Vbeta segments and 13 reverse primers for TCR Jbeta segments was used. A multiplex PCR assay on genomic DNA amplified the CDR3 region of rearranged TCR beta genes. The Illumina HiSeq System was used to sequence the amplified TCR beta libraries as 87-base-pair reads. Under the source paper's analysis protocol: In a later analysis, roughly 80 million unique TCR beta chains were counted across the 650 to 750 repertoires, and about 10 million of these chains were shared by at least two donors. To remove PCR and sequencing errors, raw reads were error-corrected and collapsed into unique sequences using a nearest-neighbor algorithm that merged closely related sequences. V, D and J gene segments were assigned by aligning CDR3 sequences to IMGT reference sequences. For a sequence to be retained, at least a six-nucleotide match to both a V gene segment and a J gene segment was required. Rearrangements were classified as productive when the CDR3 lacked stop codons and remained in frame with V and J, and all other rearrangements were classified as non-productive. CDR3 was defined according to IMGT convention as the region running from the second conserved V-encoded cysteine to the conserved J-encoded phenylalanine. The earlier analysis of about 560 of the donors excluded any sequence lacking an unambiguous match to a single V gene segment. In an earlier analysis of some 590 of the donors, V segments were called functional above 56.7% productive rearrangements and were called segregating when the between-donor standard deviation exceeded 5%. To diagnose cytomegalovirus status from the catalog of TCR beta chain sequences, a statistical classification framework was built. A later analysis assigned V and J genes by comparing TCR nucleotide sequences with IMGT/GENE-DB human TR gene sequences. In a later analysis, CDR3 sequences and most-parsimonious VDJ recombination scenarios were assigned using the TCRdist pipeline. In a later analysis, every TCR beta chain was defined by the combination of its CDR3 amino acid sequence and its V-gene family, and reads without a unique V-gene family were dropped. A later analysis removed roughly 590 highly shared, low-generation-probability nucleotide sequences to deal with suspected cross-contamination and a sequencing artifact. In a later analysis, a clonal expansion index was calculated for each public chain from normalized within-repertoire ranks of inferred template counts. A later analysis computed generation probabilities with a VDJ recombination model fitted to out-of-frame rearrangements, and checked the results against IGoR. In a later analysis, TCR-TCR, TCR-HLA and TCR-CMV co-occurrence was scored with hypergeometric tests, and a repertoire-size bias correction was applied to TCR pairs. To estimate false discovery rates, a later analysis permuted the HLA or CMV assignments 20 times. In a later analysis, co-occurring TCRs were grouped with DBSCAN, and TCRdist sequence similarity was added when clustering was performed within HLA-allele-positive subsets. Repertoires with fewer than 30,000 or more than 120,000 public chains, plus five repertoires with anomalous nucleotide sharing, were excluded from co-occurrence clustering. TCRdb carries this immuneACCESS record with in-frame sequences only. Its versions omit some clonotypes, under half of them owing to an unresolved V gene in the studies checked, with the rest unexplained. Clone size and V and J calls were adopted from that table, with D and trimming inferred from the DNA. For this sample there are approximately 30,000 clones; about 70% appear just once. The top ten hold roughly a tenth of the sample.

General study outcomes and caveats: Immune exposure information for the cohort was limited to CMV serostatus. This cohort had only TCR beta chains sequenced, and the lack of alpha or paired-chain data limited which features could be detected. Specific HLA alleles were associated with around 18,000 TCR beta sequences at a false discovery rate of 0.05 in a later analysis. In a later analysis, several top co-occurrence clusters were reported to appear linked to parvovirus B19, influenza, CMV and Epstein-Barr virus. In both the original and validation cohorts, the classifier was reported to diagnose cytomegalovirus status with high specificity and sensitivity. In a later analysis, TCR association rates were found to vary across HLA loci, with the most associated TCRs seen for DRB1 alleles and the fewest for HLA-C alleles. In vitro tests confirmed that a few of the cytomegalovirus-associated TCR beta chains recognize cytomegalovirus antigens. A later analysis found that HLA-associated TCR beta chains were more clonally expanded and had lower generation probabilities than equally common non-associated chains. Most TCR sequences were seen in very few donors, while some public TCRs were found in many individuals. Compared with the approximately 600-donor mean, donors in an Asian-associated ancestry cluster had fewer N-insertions in productive TCRs, according to a later genetic analysis. The authors suggested that the approach could potentially be generalized to other disease states and immunological phenotypes. Roughly uniform sequencing depth across donors was assumed in presence/absence analyses, although this assumption may not hold. The sequencing pipeline was judged likely to have produced a cluster of highly shared sequence variants as a technical artifact. The earlier analysis of around 600 of the donors excluded about 16 rarely observed V segments, including chromosome 9 orphons, because counts were too low. A later analysis found that most CMV-associated TCR beta chains appeared HLA-restricted, with HLA associations seemingly driven largely by CMV exposure. In the study, some 180 TCR beta chains were listed as associated with cytomegalovirus. Because HLA typing was unavailable for some donors at each locus, only the typed subset was used in association tests. An association between a missense DCLRE1C variant and V-gene and J-gene trimming of TCR beta chains was found in a later genetic analysis and replicated in an independent cohort. Correlated functional status among segregating V segments might reflect linkage disequilibrium, but an unknown experimental factor could not be ruled out. A further reported finding was that TCR beta sequences accurately predicted the HLA-A and HLA-B alleles for most subjects in the first cohort. Strong co-occurrence of HLA alleles, especially DR and DQ, made assigning TCR associations to individual alleles difficult. An earlier analysis of around 600 of the donors showed that most TCR beta V segments appeared in productive rearrangements either about 87% or about 30% of the time, which broadly matched IMGT annotations.

In total, about 650 healthy bone marrow donors made up the cohort. Cohort members were all nominally healthy when sampled, although unrecorded immune exposures were likely present. The donor tested CMV seropositive, placing the donor among the approximately 290 seropositive members of the cohort. Each donor provided a peripheral blood sample, and peripheral blood mononuclear cells were used for TCR beta sequencing. The Qiagen DNeasy Blood Extraction Kit was used to extract genomic DNA from the blood cell samples. Sequences were obtained from PBMCs. The receptor's source is a man in his forties in good health and CMV-seropositive.

The CDR3 reads as follows: CASSPHPGTNEKLFF. Here is the DNA: TGTGCCAGCAGCCCTCACCCGGGTACTAATGAAAAACTGTTTTTT. The chain uses TRBV7-9 and TRBJ1-4; no D gene call is confident. Looking up the germline V gene (reference sequence) yields CDR1 SEHNR and CDR2 FQNEAQ. The CDR3 goes from the cysteine to the phenylalanine over 15 residues. Only the CDR3 DNA is retained, 45 bases long and in frame from the first base. V is clipped by 5 bases and J by 2 bases, and the sequence between their germline boundaries is 12 bases long.